The 22 T cell receptor beta chains reported below all come from one sample, sequenced in a study of T-cell reconstitution after alpha-beta-depleted transplantation in children. Unique molecular identifiers were incorporated during preparation of the TCRbeta library. Each CDR3 protein gets one entry after TCRdb re-called the PCR reads with MiXCR. The sample records some 300,000 distinct CDR3 sequences, 10% being singletons. The specimen comprised PBMCs from the stem cell graft donor, sampled from the stem cell graft. The receptors here all came from a human donor who donated a stem cell graft to a child with acute lymphoblastic leukemia.

At least ten counts were recorded for this clonotype. The J gene is TRBJ2-5, the V gene TRBV5-6; TRBD2 agrees at 8 bases. The germline CDR1 and CDR2 sequences are SGHDT and YYEEEE. J lost 3 bases, V lost 0 bases, and 7 bases had no gene match. This CDR3 has 16 amino acids. Written as DNA, the CDR3 is TGTGCCAGCAGCTTGGGGCCTACTAGCGGCAAAGAGACCCAGTACTTC. It translates to CASSLGPTSGKETQYF.

This clonotype was recorded many times. The chain carries TRBV7-9 and TRBJ2-2, with D uncertain. CDR3 length: 12 residues. V was shortened by 3 bases and J by 7 bases, with 6 bases between the two germline ends. In germline, CDR1 is SEHNR, CDR2 FQNEAQ (reference sequence). The CDR3 loop is CASSFGSGELFF. In DNA, the CDR3 is TGTGCCAGCAGCTTCGGTAGCGGGGAGCTGTTTTTT. Variable domain in full (rest from reference TRBV7-9 and TRBJ2-2): DTGVSQNPRHKITKRGQNVTFRCDPISEHNRLYWYRQTLGQGPEFLTYFQNEAQLEKSRLLSDRFSAERPKGSFSTLEIQRTEQGDSAMYLCASSFGSGELFFGEGSRLTVL.

This clonotype was seen only a few times. The chain couples TRBV7-9 to TRBJ2-7; 9 nucleotides line up with TRBD1. Unmatched junction bases numbered 3, after V lost 5 bases and J lost 4 bases. This CDR3 comprises 13 residues. Germline assignment: CDR1 SEHNR and CDR2 FQNEAQ (reference sequence). Here the CDR3 reads CASSKQGAYEQYF. The CDR3 nucleotides read TGTGCCAGCAGCAAACAGGGGGCGTACGAGCAGTACTTC.

The V gene is TRBV7-2, the J gene TRBJ2-5; D may correspond to TRBD1 or TRBD2 (5 bases each). This CDR3 has 15 amino acids. From germline, CDR1 is SGHTA and CDR2 FQGNSA. Trimming shortened V by 5 bases and J by 5 bases, and 18 bases separated the two germline ends. CDR3 DNA: TGTGCCAGCAGCAGATTACCGGGACCTTGGGAGACCCAGTACTTC. It translates to CASSRLPGPWETQYF.

The table lists this clonotype with a few counts. The rearrangement joins TRBV12-3 or TRBV12-4 to TRBJ1-1; no firm D call. The germline V and J ends were trimmed by 2 bases and 3 bases, with 7 bases remaining between them. CDR3 size: 13 residues. The CDR3 bases are TGTGCCAGCAGTTTAAGGGATCACACTGAAGCTTTCTTT. Protein: CASSLRDHTEAFF.

The rearrangement joins TRBV3-1 to TRBJ1-1, with a tentative D call TRBD1 (5 bases). The CDR3 runs to 16 residues. V lost 1 base and J lost 0, with 12 bases in between. Germline V gene data show CDR1 as LGHDT and CDR2 as YNNKEL (reference sequence). CDR3 DNA sequence: TGTGCCAGCAGCCAAGTCGTTTTGGGGCTGAACACTGAAGCTTTCTTT. This gives the protein CASSQVVLGLNTEAFF.

This clonotype was counted at least ten times. This chain links TRBV27 with TRBJ2-1, with a possible D match to TRBD1 (6 bases). The CDR3 is 13 residues long. CDR1 is MNHEY and CDR2 is SMNVEV in the germline V gene (reference sequence). V was shortened by 7 bases and J by 5 bases, with 12 bases between the two germline ends. DNA of the CDR3: TGTGCCAGCATGCAACAGGGTGACAATGAGCAGTTCTTC. This gives the protein CASMQQGDNEQFF.

V gene TRBV7-9 combines with J gene TRBJ2-5; D perhaps matches TRBD2 (6 bases). Trimming removed 2 bases from V and 5 bases from J, with 12 bases in between. CDR1 is SEHNR, CDR2 FQNEAQ, per germline (reference sequence). The CDR3 covers 14 residues. In DNA form, the CDR3 reads TGTGCCAGCAGCTTACTGGCGGGAAGGGAGACCCAGTACTTC. Protein: CASSLLAGRETQYF.

The rearrangement uses TRBV14 and TRBJ2-1; no firm D call. The V end lost 0 bases, the J end lost 9 bases, and 6 bases lay between the germline ends. Germline CDR1 and CDR2: SGHDN and FVKESK. This CDR3 comprises 12 residues. The CDR3, as DNA: TGTGCCAGCAGCCAAGATAATCCTGAGCAGTTCTTC. Its translation: CASSQDNPEQFF.

The V gene is TRBV28, the J gene TRBJ2-5; D may match TRBD1 or TRBD2 (5 bases each). V shed 6 bases and J shed 5 bases, with 13 bases lying between them. This CDR3 contains 13 residues. Germline lookup yields CDR1 MDHEN and CDR2 SYDVKM. CDR3 nucleotide sequence: TGTGCCAGCAGGGTTGGGGGAAGGGAGACCCAGTACTTC. It codes for CASRVGGRETQYF. The full variable domain, completed using reference TRBV28 and TRBJ2-5, is DVKVTQSSRYLVKRTGEKVFLECVQDMDHENMFWYRQDPGLGLRLIYFSYDVKMKEKGDIPEGYSVSREKKERFSLILESASTNQTSMYLCASRVGGRETQYFGPGTRLLVL.

This chain links TRBV9 with TRBJ2-7, with TRBD1 matching over 7 bases. From germline, CDR1 is SGDLS and CDR2 YYNGEE. The CDR3 totals 16 residues. Trimming at V came to 4 bases and at J to 3 bases, leaving 13 bases not matched to a gene. CDR3 nucleotide sequence: TGTGCCAGCAGCCCCCGACAGGGAGTACGTGTCTACGAGCAGTACTTC. Amino acid sequence: CASSPRQGVRVYEQYF.

In this sample, this clonotype turned up a few times. The chain links TRBV15 to TRBJ2-3; TRBD1 matches 9 bases. With V trimmed by 3 bases and J by 3 bases, 4 bases remained unmatched. CDR3 length: 15 amino acids. Germline V gene lookup returns CDR1 LNHNV and CDR2 YYDKDF (reference sequence). CDR3 in DNA: TGTGCCACCAGCAGTTGGACAGGGGAGACAGATACGCAGTATTTT. It codes for CATSSWTGETDTQYF. The full variable domain, completed using reference TRBV15 and TRBJ2-3, is DAMVIQNPRYQVTQFGKPVTLSCSQTLNHNVMYWYQQKSSQAPKLLFHYYDKDFNNEADTPDNFQSRRPNTSFCFLDIRSPGLGDTAMYLCATSSWTGETDTQYFGPGTRLTVL.

V is TRBV15 and J is TRBJ2-1; TRBD2 aligns across 12 bases. The CDR3 is made up of 18 amino acids. Germline CDR1 reads LNHNV; CDR2 reads YYDKDF (reference sequence). V shed 2 bases, J shed 6 bases, and the junction held 11 bases outside the gene matches. CDR3 DNA: TGTGCCACCAGCAGACCTAGGGAACTAGCGGGAGGTTCCAATGAGCAGTTCTTC. Its protein product is CATSRPRELAGGSNEQFF.

There are many counts of this clonotype. The chain uses TRBV24-1 and TRBJ2-1; D may be TRBD1 (6 bases). CDR1 is KGHDR, CDR2 SFDVKD, per germline. Trimming removed 9 bases from V and 6 bases from J, with 17 bases in between. The CDR3 spans 14 residues. The DNA for the CDR3 is TGTGCCACCTCTCGGGACACTCCTCCCAATGAGCAGTTCTTC. Translating it yields CATSRDTPPNEQFF.

V gene TRBV10-2 combines with J gene TRBJ2-5; TRBD2 is a possible D gene (6 bases). This CDR3 has 16 amino acids. Germline-derived CDR1 and CDR2 are WSHSY and SAAADI. Deletions cut 3 bases from V and 7 bases from J, with 21 bases between. CDR3 protein: CASSDGGDWPLGTQYF. CDR3 sequence (DNA): TGCGCCAGCAGTGATGGAGGGGATTGGCCGTTAGGGACCCAGTACTTC.

This clonotype occurred a few times. This rearrangement joins TRBV7-9 to TRBJ2-7; the D is unclear. Germline assignment: CDR1 SEHNR and CDR2 FQNEAQ (reference sequence). This CDR3 contains 14 residues. V was shortened by 7 bases and J by 0 bases, with 13 bases between the two germline ends. The CDR3 bases are TGTGCCAGCAAGGCCGGGCTCAGCTCCTACGAGCAGTACTTC. Translated, it gives CASKAGLSSYEQYF.

Of note for this clonotype: This may be a read error, as it is one base from a much larger clone. The chain recombines TRBV4-1 with TRBJ2-1; the D is unclear. The V end was cut by 4 bases, the J end by 3 bases, with 25 bases between. The CDR3 totals 19 residues. CDR1 is MGHRA, CDR2 YSYEKL, per germline. The CDR3 reads CASSPRLEIVEAYYNEQFF. The CDR3 DNA reads as TGCGCCAGCAGCCCTCGGTTAGAGATCGTTGAAGCCTACTACAATGAGCAGTTCTTC.

This clonotype was observed a handful of times. The chain employs TRBV24-1 and TRBJ2-2; D might be TRBD1 (5 bases). Germline assignment: CDR1 KGHDR and CDR2 SFDVKD. Trimming took 8 bases from V and 2 from J, leaving 14 bases between them. CDR3 length: 15 residues. CDR3 DNA sequence: TGTGCCACCACCCCATGGGGCCAAAACACCGGGGAGCTGTTTTTT. Translated: CATTPWGQNTGELFF.

This clonotype has a handful of counts. The chain links TRBV10-2 to TRBJ2-1; D is unclear. CDR1 and CDR2 from the germline V gene are WSHSY and SAAADI. The length of the CDR3 is 13 residues. The V end lost 2 bases, the J end lost 5 bases, and 7 bases lay between the germline ends. The CDR3 here is CASSEVYDNEQFF. DNA for the CDR3: TGCGCCAGCAGTGAGGTTTACGACAATGAGCAGTTCTTC.

This clonotype turned up a few times. This chain connects TRBV7-9 to TRBJ2-7; D is possibly TRBD2 (5 bases). The CDR3 spans 17 residues. The germline gives CDR1 SEHNR, CDR2 FQNEAQ (reference sequence). V lost 5 bases to trimming and J lost 0 bases, with 20 bases between them. The CDR3 DNA reads as TGTGCCAGCAGCCCCCGAGCGGCATCTCAGAGCTCCTACGAGCAGTACTTC. Translation: CASSPRAASQSSYEQYF.

This clonotype occurred many times. The chain carries TRBV5-1 and TRBJ1-1; 8 nucleotides line up with TRBD1. The CDR3 runs 15 residues. J lost 1 base, V lost 4 bases, and 6 bases had no gene match. Germline CDR1 reads SGHRS; CDR2 reads YFSETQ. The CDR3 sequence is CASSPGDRSNTEAFF. CDR3 in DNA: TGCGCCAGCAGCCCCGGGGACAGGTCGAACACTGAAGCTTTCTTT. Full variable domain (remainder filled in from reference TRBV5-1 and TRBJ1-1): KAGVTQTPRYLIKTRGQQVTLSCSPISGHRSVSWYQQTPGQGLQFLFEYFSETQRNKGNFPGRFSGRQFSNSRSEMNVSTLELGDSALYLCASSPGDRSNTEAFFGQGTRLTVV.

The chain recombines TRBV20-1 with TRBJ2-5, with 9 bases lining up with TRBD2. The CDR3 runs 15 residues. Germline CDR1 and CDR2: DFQATT and SNEGSKA (reference sequence). The J segment lost 4 bases and the V segment lost 4 bases, leaving 10 bases of the junction unmatched. CDR3 in amino acids: CSATLSGSGGETQYF. CDR3 coding DNA: TGCAGTGCTACCCTTAGCGGGAGTGGGGGAGAGACCCAGTACTTC.